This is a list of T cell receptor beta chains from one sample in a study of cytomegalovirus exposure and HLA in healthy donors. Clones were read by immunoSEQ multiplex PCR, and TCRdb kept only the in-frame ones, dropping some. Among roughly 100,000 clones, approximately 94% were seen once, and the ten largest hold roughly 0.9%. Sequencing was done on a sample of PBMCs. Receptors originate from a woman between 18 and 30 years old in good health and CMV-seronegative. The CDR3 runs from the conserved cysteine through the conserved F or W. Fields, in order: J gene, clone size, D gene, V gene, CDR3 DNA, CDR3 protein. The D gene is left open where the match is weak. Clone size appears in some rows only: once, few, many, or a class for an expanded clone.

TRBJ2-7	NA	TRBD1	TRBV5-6	TGTGCCAGCAGCCTGACAGGGTTGGTAAGGTACGAGCAGTACTTC	CASSLTGLVRYEQYF
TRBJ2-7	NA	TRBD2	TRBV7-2	TGTGCCAGCAGCCCTACCTTCGGGGGGGGGTCATACGAGCAGTACTTC	CASSPTFGGGSYEQYF
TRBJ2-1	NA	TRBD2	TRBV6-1	TGTGCCAGCACCCGACTAGCGGGAGGTTACAATGAGCAGTTCTTC	CASTRLAGGYNEQFF
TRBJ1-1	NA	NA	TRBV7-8	TGTGCCAGCAGCTTATCAGGAAGGCCACTCAACTTT	CASSLSGRPLNF
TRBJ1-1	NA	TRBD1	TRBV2	TGTGCCAGCAGTAGACAGGGGGCGAGTTCTGAAGCTTTCTTT	CASSRQGASSEAFF
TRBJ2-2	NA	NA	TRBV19	TGTGCCAGTGGTAGTATGTGGGGGCCCGGGGAGCTGTTTTTT	CASGSMWGPGELFF
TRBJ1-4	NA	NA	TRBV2	TGTGCCAGCAGCGCTGGTGTGTCGCACTTTAATGAAAAACTGTTTTTT	CASSAGVSHFNEKLFF
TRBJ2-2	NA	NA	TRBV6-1	TGTGCCAGCAGTGAAGAAGAGGGAGGTGGGACCGGGGAGCTGTTTTTT	CASSEEEGGGTGELFF
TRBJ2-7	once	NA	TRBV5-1	TGCGCCAGCAGGGATCTCCGGGACTACGAGCAGTACTTC	CASRDLRDYEQYF
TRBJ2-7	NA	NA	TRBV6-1	TGTGCCAGCAACCAGCAGGACTACGAGCAGTACTTC	CASNQQDYEQYF
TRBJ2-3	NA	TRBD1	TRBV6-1	TGTGCCAGCAGACCGGGACAGGGTTTCACGCAGTATTTT	CASRPGQGFTQYF
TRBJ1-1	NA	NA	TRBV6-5	TGTGCCAGCCTCAAACAGGGCTACACTGAAGCTTTCTTT	CASLKQGYTEAFF
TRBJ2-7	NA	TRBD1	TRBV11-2	TGTGCCAGCAGCTTAGGTCCGGGACAGGGGTTCTACGAGCAGTACTTC	CASSLGPGQGFYEQYF
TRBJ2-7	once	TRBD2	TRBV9	TGTGCCAGCAGCGCCTACTCGACCGGGACTAGCGGGATTTACGAGCAGTACTTC	CASSAYSTGTSGIYEQYF
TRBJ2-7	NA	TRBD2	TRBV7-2	TGTGCCAGCAGCTTAGTTTCCCCACAGCGGGAGGAGGACGAGCAGTACTTC	CASSLVSPQREEDEQYF
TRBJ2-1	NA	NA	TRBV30	TGTGCCTGGAGTTACTCCTACAATGAGCAGTTCTTC	CAWSYSYNEQFF
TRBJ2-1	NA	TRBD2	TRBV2	TGTGCCAGCAGTGAGGAGGCGGGAGGGCCGAGGAATGAGCAGTTCTTC	CASSEEAGGPRNEQFF
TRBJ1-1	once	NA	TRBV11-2	TGTGCCAGCAGCTTAGAGGGGGGGATCACTGAAGCTTTCTTT	CASSLEGGITEAFF
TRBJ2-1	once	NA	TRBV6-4	TGTGCCATTTCCCGCGGGCCTACCTCCCGGAATGAGCAGTTCTTC	CAISRGPTSRNEQFF
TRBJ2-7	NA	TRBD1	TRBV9	TGTGCCAGCAGCCCCCGGGACAGAGCCTACGAGCAGTACTTC	CASSPRDRAYEQYF
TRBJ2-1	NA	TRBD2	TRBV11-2	TGTGCCAGCAGCTTAGGACTAGCGTCCTACAATGAGCAGTTCTTC	CASSLGLASYNEQFF
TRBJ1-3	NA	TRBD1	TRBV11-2	TGTGCCAGCAGCATCGCCGGGACAGGGGACACCATATATTTT	CASSIAGTGDTIYF